The text below deals with one T cell receptor beta chain. What it binds is unknown. These data are taken from a study of post-analysis software for immune sequencing data. Overall study: The disease courses spanned relapsing-remitting, secondary progressive and progressive-relapsing forms of multiple sclerosis. Findings and caveats of the study: Compared with controls, patients had more of roughly 5 TRBV segments, including TRBV5-6, TRBV5-1 and TRBV20-1. Relative to controls, patients with multiple sclerosis showed significantly lower normalized Chao1 diversity.

Unique molecular identifiers were built into the TCR beta cDNA libraries. Using its own MiXCR run on the PCR reads, TCRdb lists one record per CDR3 protein. The sample shows roughly 870,000 distinct CDR3 sequences, around 53% of them seen only once. This CDR3 is built from 15 residues. CDR1 is MNHEY and CDR2 is SVGEGT in the germline V gene. The V gene end was trimmed by 6 bases and the J gene end by 3 bases; junction bases not matched to a gene: 11. This receptor was taken from a girl aged 10 to 17 with multiple sclerosis. This chain uses TRBV6-2 or TRBV6-3 with TRBJ2-7; 7 bases map to TRBD1. Source material: blood. The CDR3 is CASRGARQGHYEQYF. Here the CDR3 DNA reads TGTGCCAGCAGAGGGGCCCGACAGGGCCACTACGAGCAGTACTTC.